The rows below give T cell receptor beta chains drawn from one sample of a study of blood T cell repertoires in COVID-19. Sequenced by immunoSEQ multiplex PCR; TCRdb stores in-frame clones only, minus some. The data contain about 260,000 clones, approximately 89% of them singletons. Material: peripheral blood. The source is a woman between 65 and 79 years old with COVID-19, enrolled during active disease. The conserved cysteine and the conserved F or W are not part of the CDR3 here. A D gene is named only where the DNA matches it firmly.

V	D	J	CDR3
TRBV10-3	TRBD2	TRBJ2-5	AISESGGGRAGETQY
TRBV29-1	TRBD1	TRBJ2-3	SVENLGRGPADTQY
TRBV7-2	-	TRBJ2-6	ASSLRLAGANVLT
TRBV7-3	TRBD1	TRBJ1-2	ASSLSGQGAAT
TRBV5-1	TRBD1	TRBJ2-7	ASSFPGTGPHEQY
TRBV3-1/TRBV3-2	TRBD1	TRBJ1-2	ASSTRGGADPNYGYT
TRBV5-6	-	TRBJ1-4	ASSSPTDATNEKLF
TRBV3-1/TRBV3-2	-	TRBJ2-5	ASSQGLGVSQETQY
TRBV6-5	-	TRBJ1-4	ATTLAGKLF
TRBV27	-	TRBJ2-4	ASNSPPSGAKNIQY
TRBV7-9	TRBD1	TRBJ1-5	ASSQTGSLSNQPQH
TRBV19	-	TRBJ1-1	ASSMWRHNNTEAF
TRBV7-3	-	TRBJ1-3	ASRRDFGDTIY
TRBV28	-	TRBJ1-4	ASRRRGGGLNEKLF
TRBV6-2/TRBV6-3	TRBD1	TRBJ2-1	ASSSGTGNNEQF
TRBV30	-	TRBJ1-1	AWSVAGNTEAF
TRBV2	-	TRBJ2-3	ASIKTSSGDTQY
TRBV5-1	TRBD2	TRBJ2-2	ASGTSGGNTGELF
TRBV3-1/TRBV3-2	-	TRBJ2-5	ASSQDRVRNKETQY
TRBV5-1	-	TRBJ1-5	ASSLLGQSDQPQH
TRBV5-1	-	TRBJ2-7	ASSLDSNLDEQY
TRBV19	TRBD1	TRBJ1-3	ASSGKTGTGNTIY
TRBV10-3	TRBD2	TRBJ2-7	AISENSGRLSYEQY
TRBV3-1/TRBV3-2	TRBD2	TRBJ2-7	ASSQTSGSYEQY
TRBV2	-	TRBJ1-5	ASSESGGSQPQH
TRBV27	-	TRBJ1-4	ASSSPVYGEKLF
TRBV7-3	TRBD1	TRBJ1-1	ASSWRQGTEAF
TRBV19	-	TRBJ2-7	ASSAGVGYEQY
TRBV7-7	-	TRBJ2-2	ASREDRNTGELF
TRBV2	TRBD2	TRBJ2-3	ASSEAGLAALTDTQY
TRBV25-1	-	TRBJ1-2	ASSYSTGPSGGYT
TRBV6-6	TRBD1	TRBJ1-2	ASTNRGGPKFYGYT
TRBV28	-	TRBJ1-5	ASTPAQGHQPQH
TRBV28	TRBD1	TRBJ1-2	ASVPPGQGVYGYT
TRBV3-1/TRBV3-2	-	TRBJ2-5	ASSRGEGIQETQY
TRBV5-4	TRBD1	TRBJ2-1	ASRSPGQGLNSNEQF
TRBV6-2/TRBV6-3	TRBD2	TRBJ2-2	ASSYRAGGPHTGELF
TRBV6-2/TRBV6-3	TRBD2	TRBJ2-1	ASSYASGDYNEQF
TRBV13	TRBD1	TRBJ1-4	ASSSGTGSSYEKLF
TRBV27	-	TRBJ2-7	ASSWGVVYEQY
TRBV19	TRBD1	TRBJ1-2	ASRPGQGLLGYT
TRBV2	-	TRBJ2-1	ASSEGIVEF
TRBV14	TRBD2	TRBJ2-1	ASSQDRSGRDDEQF
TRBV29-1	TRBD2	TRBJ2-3	SGGTSGRHTDTQY